These 32 T cell receptor beta chains came from one sample sequenced in a study of T cell responses to AZD1222 COVID-19 vaccine. Using immunoSEQ multiplex PCR, the repertoire was profiled, and TCRdb retains in-frame clones only, with some absent. The profile covers fewer than 150,000 clones, with around 82% appearing a single time and less than 8% taken by the ten largest. The sample consisted of peripheral blood, taken on day 0 of AZD1222 vaccination. The receptors originated from an adult in good health.

By sample fraction, this clone is medium-sized (0.01 to 0.1%). The gene calls are TRBV5-6 and TRBJ1-3, with D unclear. The germline CDR1 and CDR2 sequences are SGHDT and YYEEEE. With 6 bases removed from V and 4 bases from J, the gap between germline ends came to 17 bases. The CDR3 is 15 residues long. The CDR3 sequence: CASTWGALGGNTIYF. As DNA, the CDR3 is TGTGCCAGCACCTGGGGAGCATTGGGGGGAAACACCATATATTTT.

On this clone itself: Because the CDR3 is missing its conserved closing phenylalanine or tryptophan, this is likely a read error. Because the CDR3's place on the DNA is in doubt, the DNA is left out and the CDR3 is given as listed by TCRdb. The CDR3 sequence is CASSPGTGADR. The chain couples TRBV23-1 to TRBJ1-6; TRBD1 is the table's D call and was not checked against the DNA. TRBV23-1 is sorted into the ORF group, with uncertain function. With termini counted, the CDR3 has 11 amino acids.

This chain uses TRBV7-9 with TRBJ1-4; D is uncertain. The CDR3 covers 14 residues. V lost 2 bases, J lost 8 bases, and 12 bases lay in between. From germline, CDR1 is SEHNR and CDR2 FQNEAQ (reference sequence). This CDR3 reads CASSLSGRREKLFF. CDR3 nucleotide sequence: TGTGCCAGCAGCTTAAGCGGCCGGAGAGAAAAACTGTTTTTT.

As DNA, the CDR3 is TGTGCCAGCAGTTCCATGGGACAGGGGGCCCATCTAAGCTCCTACGAGCAGTACTTC. It specifies CASSSMGQGAHLSSYEQYF. The V gene is TRBV27, the J gene TRBJ2-7; TRBD1 aligns across 12 bases. V shed 4 bases and J 0 bases; nucleotides not matched to a gene: 13. Germline CDR1 reads MNHEY; CDR2 reads SMNVEV (reference sequence). The CDR3 is 19 amino acids.

This clone has a handful of counts. The chain has TRBV6-5 and TRBJ1-1; no clear D. The V gene lost 0 bases and the J gene lost 1 base, with 0 bases spanning the gap. This CDR3 spans 12 amino acids. Looked up from germline, CDR1 is MNHEY and CDR2 is SVGAGI. The CDR3 nucleotides are TGTGCCAGCAGTTACTCGAACACTGAAGCTTTCTTT. Translating gives CASSYSNTEAFF.

The chain uses TRBV30 and TRBJ2-2; TRBD1 or TRBD2 may be the D gene (5 bases each). The CDR3 is 15 residues long. The germline gives CDR1 GTSNPN, CDR2 SVGIG (reference sequence). The germline V and J ends were trimmed by 6 bases and 5 bases, with 19 bases remaining between them. The CDR3 is CACTKASGSTGELFF. The CDR3 nucleotides are TGTGCCTGCACGAAGGCGTCAGGGAGTACCGGGGAGCTGTTTTTT.

V and J are TRBV27 and TRBJ1-1; D not resolved. V was trimmed by 1 base and J by 5 bases, leaving 14 bases between them. Per germline, CDR1 MNHEY and CDR2 SMNVEV (reference sequence). The CDR3 runs 15 residues. As DNA, the CDR3 is TGTGCCAGCAGTTTATATGGCGGTGGGTGGACTGAAGCTTTCTTT. Translation gives CASSLYGGGWTEAFF.

The CDR3 loop is CASSIAGGRYNEQFF. CDR3 DNA sequence: TGTGCCAGTAGTATAGCGGGGGGGCGATACAATGAGCAGTTCTTC. The V gene is TRBV19, the J gene TRBJ2-1, with 8 bases that match TRBD2. Germline-derived CDR1 and CDR2 are LNHDA and SQIVND (reference sequence). After removal of 1 base from V and 4 bases from J, the junction contained 3 bases not matched to a gene. The CDR3 sequence is 15 residues long.

This clone was counted only a few times. This chain joins TRBV29-1 and TRBJ1-1; no firm D call. V lost 8 bases to trimming and J lost 2 bases, with 15 bases between them. The CDR3 loop spans 13 amino acids. Germline-derived CDR1 and CDR2 are SQVTM and ANQGSEA. CDR3 loop: CSPDRAINTEAFF. In DNA form, the CDR3 reads TGCAGCCCCGACCGGGCCATCAACACTGAAGCTTTCTTT. The complete variable domain, with remaining parts taken from reference TRBV29-1 and TRBJ1-1, reads SAVISQKPSRDICQRGTSLTIQCQVDSQVTMMFWYRQQPGQSLTLIATANQGSEATYESGFVIDKFPISRPNLTFSTLTVSNMSPEDSSIYLCSPDRAINTEAFFGQGTRLTVV.

J is TRBJ2-1 and V is TRBV7-2, with a possible D match to TRBD1 (5 bases). The V gene's germline CDR1 is SGHTA and CDR2 FQGNSA. Trimming stripped 4 bases from V and 3 bases from J, with 10 bases between. The CDR3 sequence is 14 residues long. The CDR3 is CASSSRGSYNEQFF. In nucleotides, the CDR3 is TGTGCCAGCAGCTCTAGGGGCAGCTACAATGAGCAGTTCTTC.

The rearrangement links TRBV7-9 to TRBJ2-2; D gene unclear. Germline V gene sequence: CDR1 SEHNR, CDR2 FQNEAQ (reference sequence). This CDR3 contains 13 residues. Deletions cut 5 bases from V and 4 bases from J, with 8 bases between. The CDR3: CASSPYSTGELFF. In DNA, the CDR3 is TGTGCCAGCAGCCCCTACTCCACCGGGGAGCTGTTTTTT.

This chain joins TRBV29-1 and TRBJ1-2; possibly TRBD1 for D (5 bases). The CDR3 length is 12 residues. Germline V lookup: CDR1 SQVTM, CDR2 ANQGSEA. V was clipped by 4 bases and J by 4 bases, with 10 bases between them. CDR3 DNA sequence: TGCAGCGTTGGGGGGGTACCCTATGGCTACACCTTC. It yields the protein CSVGGVPYGYTF. The full variable domain, in which reference TRBV29-1 and TRBJ1-2 provide the parts outside the CDR3, is SAVISQKPSRDICQRGTSLTIQCQVDSQVTMMFWYRQQPGQSLTLIATANQGSEATYESGFVIDKFPISRPNLTFSTLTVSNMSPEDSSIYLCSVGGVPYGYTFGSGTRLTVV.

This clone was seen a handful of times. The V call is TRBV24-1, the J call TRBJ2-1; 7 nucleotides agree with TRBD2. The CDR3 runs to 17 residues. The V gene's germline CDR1 is KGHDR and CDR2 SFDVKD. V gave up 4 bases and J gave up 0 bases; unmatched junction bases: 8. The CDR3 region has the DNA TGTGCCACCAGTGAGGAAACGGGGGGTAGCTCCTACAATGAGCAGTTCTTC. Protein sequence: CATSEETGGSSYNEQFF.

The rearrangement uses TRBV18 and TRBJ2-5, with D unclear. The CDR3 is 13 residues long. The germline V gene encodes CDR1 KGHSH and CDR2 LQKENI. Trimming pared 3 bases from V and 1 base from J, leaving 6 bases between. The DNA for the CDR3 is TGTGCCAGCTCACCGGGCCCCCAAGAGACCCAGTACTTC. Residues: CASSPGPQETQYF.

The chain combines TRBV9 with TRBJ2-7; D is possibly TRBD2 (5 bases). The ends were cut back, 0 bases at V and 2 bases at J, with 9 bases in the middle. The germline V gene has CDR1 SGDLS and CDR2 YYNGEE. This CDR3 contains 14 residues. The CDR3 DNA follows: TGTGCCAGCAGCGTAGACAGCGGACCCTACGAGCAGTACTTC. It codes for CASSVDSGPYEQYF.

This chain links TRBV6-2 or TRBV6-3 with TRBJ2-7; a weak D match, TRBD1 (7 bases). This CDR3 has 15 residues. V was cut by 0 bases and J by 4 bases, with 13 bases left in between. Germline V gives CDR1 MNHEY, CDR2 SVGEGT. In DNA form, the CDR3 reads TGTGCCAGCAGTTACTCGGGGGGACAGCCGTACGAGCAGTACTTC. It specifies CASSYSGGQPYEQYF.

The rearrangement links TRBV12-3 or TRBV12-4 to TRBJ1-1; D might be TRBD1 (5 bases). This CDR3 has 11 residues. V lost 3 bases, J lost 11 bases, and 10 bases lay in between. DNA for the CDR3: TGTGCCAGCAGTTTGGGGGAGGACGCTTTCTTT. Protein sequence: CASSLGEDAFF.

This rearrangement joins TRBV18 to TRBJ1-1; D gene ambiguous. This CDR3 contains 13 residues. Germline V CDR1 and CDR2: KGHSH, LQKENI. Trimming took off 3 bases at V and 2 bases at J, with 7 bases between the two ends. The CDR3 protein is CASSPQANTEAFF. The CDR3 nucleotides read TGTGCCAGCTCACCCCAGGCAAACACTGAAGCTTTCTTT.

The gene calls are TRBV19 and TRBJ2-2, with D uncertain. This CDR3 region has 12 residues. V was cut by 10 bases and J by 1 base, with 7 bases left in between. Germline V gives CDR1 LNHDA, CDR2 SQIVND (reference sequence). The CDR3 nucleotides are TGTGCCACCCTCAAGAACACCGGGGAGCTGTTTTTT. Protein sequence: CATLKNTGELFF.

This chain uses TRBV12-3 or TRBV12-4 with TRBJ1-1; TRBD1 matches 7 bases. V gave up 5 bases and J gave up 6 bases; unmatched junction bases: 0. The length of the CDR3 is 11 residues. CDR3 sequence (DNA): TGTGCCAGCAGTCAGGGGGCTGAAGCTTTCTTT. Protein: CASSQGAEAFF.

This sequence joins TRBV11-3 and TRBJ2-2, with D possibly TRBD2 on 5 matching bases. Trimming left V 3 bases short and J 6 bases short, with 14 bases between. This CDR3 is 15 amino acids long. Germline lookup yields CDR1 SGHNT and CDR2 YENEEA. The CDR3 spells CASSLVPGGSGELFF. In DNA form, the CDR3 reads TGTGCCAGCAGCTTGGTCCCCGGAGGTTCCGGGGAGCTGTTTTTT.

This clone occurred once. V is TRBV23-1 and J is TRBJ1-5; 7 bases match TRBD1. TRBV23-1 falls under the ORF class, with uncertain function. V lost 6 bases, J lost 3 bases, and 11 bases stayed unmatched. CDR3 length: 16 amino acids. This CDR3 reads CASSGTAFGVNQPQHF. CDR3 in DNA: TGCGCCAGCAGCGGGACAGCTTTTGGGGTCAATCAGCCCCAGCATTTT.

The chain recombines TRBV4-1 with TRBJ1-1; tentative D call: TRBD1 (6 bases). Between the trimmed V and J ends, which lost 2 bases and 3 bases, there was a span of 10 bases. Germline CDR1 and CDR2: MGHRA and YSYEKL. The CDR3 runs to 14 residues. In nucleotides, the CDR3 is TGCGCCAGCAGCCAACTCCGGACAGACACTGAAGCTTTCTTT. Its protein is CASSQLRTDTEAFF.

The chain couples TRBV7-6 to TRBJ2-5; D unresolved. The CDR3 covers 15 residues. Germline values: CDR1 SGHVS, CDR2 FNYEAQ. Trimming took off 5 bases at V and 3 bases at J, with 16 bases between the two ends. The CDR3: CASSTLVGYEETQYF. Here the CDR3 DNA reads TGTGCCAGCAGCACCCTCGTCGGCTACGAAGAGACCCAGTACTTC.

The chain recombines TRBV29-1 with TRBJ1-1; 8 nucleotides agree with TRBD1. CDR3 length: 13 amino acids. V was clipped by 7 bases and J by 3 bases; unmatched bases: 7. In germline, CDR1 is SQVTM, CDR2 ANQGSEA. Here the CDR3 DNA reads TGCAGCGGAGGGACAGGAACCCACACTGAAGCTTTCTTT. Its protein product is CSGGTGTHTEAFF.

The chain joins TRBV28 to TRBJ2-1; weak D call: TRBD2 (5 bases). V lost 9 bases and J 4 bases, leaving 31 bases between the germline ends. There are 19 residues in the CDR3. CDR1 MDHEN and CDR2 SYDVKM come from the germline V gene. CDR3 nucleotide sequence: TGTGCCAGTCTATCCACACCGGGGAAAGACACCGAATATTACAATGAGCAGTTCTTC. Translation gives CASLSTPGKDTEYYNEQFF. The variable domain in full, completed from reference TRBV28 and TRBJ2-1, reads DVKVTQSSRYLVKRTGEKVFLECVQDMDHENMFWYRQDPGLGLRLIYFSYDVKMKEKGDIPEGYSVSREKKERFSLILESASTNQTSMYLCASLSTPGKDTEYYNEQFFGPGTRLTVL.

V usage is TRBV23-1 and J usage is TRBJ1-1; D is ambiguous. TRBV23-1 has ORF status, its function being uncertain. The V gene lost 6 bases and the J gene lost 4 bases, with 12 bases spanning the gap. The CDR3 extends over 13 amino acids. The CDR3 protein is CASRVALGTEAFF. The CDR3 DNA sequence: TGCGCCAGCAGGGTGGCCTTGGGCACTGAAGCTTTCTTT.

The chain has TRBV7-6 and TRBJ2-7, with 7 bases matching TRBD1. Germline CDR1 and CDR2: SGHVS and FNYEAQ. V lost 5 bases to trimming and J lost 7 bases; unmatched junction nucleotides: 5. This CDR3 is 12 amino acids long. The CDR3 DNA follows: TGTGCCAGCAGCATTGACAGGGTTGAGCAGTACTTC. Residues: CASSIDRVEQYF.

J is TRBJ2-7 and V is TRBV2, with unresolved D. Per the germline V gene, CDR1 is SNHLY and CDR2 is FYNNEI. V gave up 7 bases and J gave up 0 bases, with 4 bases separating them. The CDR3 runs 11 residues. This CDR3 is CASKYSYEQYF. In nucleotides, the CDR3 is TGTGCCAGCAAATACTCCTACGAGCAGTACTTC.

CDR3 amino acids: CASSWGDNNSPLHF. DNA of the CDR3: TGTGCCAGCAGCTGGGGGGACAACAATTCACCCCTCCACTTT. This chain links TRBV11-3 with TRBJ1-6; tentatively, D is TRBD1 (6 bases). Germline-derived CDR1 and CDR2 are SGHNT and YENEEA. The CDR3 runs 14 residues. V shed 4 bases and J shed 7 bases, with 11 bases lying between them.

V gene TRBV7-3 combines with J gene TRBJ1-2; D may be TRBD1 (5 bases). The germline V gene encodes CDR1 SGHTA and CDR2 FQGTGA. Trimming removed 2 bases from V and 3 bases from J, with 7 bases in between. The CDR3 sequence is 13 residues long. CDR3 DNA sequence: TGTGCCAGCAGCTTAGGGGCAGACTATGGCTACACCTTC. As protein: CASSLGADYGYTF.

The chain uses TRBV28 and TRBJ2-7, with a possible D match to TRBD1 (6 bases). Trimming cost V 4 bases and J 4 bases, with 17 bases left between them. The CDR3 has 15 amino acids. The V gene's germline CDR1 is MDHEN and CDR2 SYDVKM. The CDR3 nucleotides read TGTGCCAGCAGTTCCACAGGAGTGGGGGCTTACGAGCAGTACTTC. This sequence encodes CASSSTGVGAYEQYF.